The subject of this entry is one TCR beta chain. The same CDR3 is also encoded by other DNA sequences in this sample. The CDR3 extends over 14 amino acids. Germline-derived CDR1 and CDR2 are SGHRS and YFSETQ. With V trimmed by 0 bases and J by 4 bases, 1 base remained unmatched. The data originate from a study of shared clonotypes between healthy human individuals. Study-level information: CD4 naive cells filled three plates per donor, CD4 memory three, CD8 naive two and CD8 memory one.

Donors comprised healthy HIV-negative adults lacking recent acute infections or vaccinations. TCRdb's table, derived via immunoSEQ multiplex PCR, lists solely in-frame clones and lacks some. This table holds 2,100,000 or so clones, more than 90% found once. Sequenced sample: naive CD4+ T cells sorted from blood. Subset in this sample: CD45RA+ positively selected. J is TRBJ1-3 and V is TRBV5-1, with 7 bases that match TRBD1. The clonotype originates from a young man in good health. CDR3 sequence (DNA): TGCGCCAGCAGCTTGGGGGACAGCGGAAACACCATATATTTT. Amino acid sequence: CASSLGDSGNTIYF.